These 23 T cell receptor beta chains share one sample of origin, sequenced in a study of shared clonotypes between healthy human individuals. TCRdb's table, derived via immunoSEQ multiplex PCR, lists solely in-frame clones and lacks some. The sample contains approximately 1.5 million clones, less than 99% of which appear only once. Specimen: naive CD4+ T cells sorted from blood. Subset denoted: CD45RA+ positively selected. The receptors stem from a man aged 25 to 40 in good health.

The genes are TRBV18 and TRBJ1-2, with a tentative D call TRBD1 (5 bases). Germline-derived CDR1 and CDR2 are KGHSH and LQKENI. This CDR3 has 18 residues. V lost 3 bases, J lost 7 bases, and 27 bases lay in between. Here the CDR3 reads CASSPGRITTQGAFGYTF. CDR3 nucleotides: TGTGCCAGCTCACCCGGCCGAATTACAACGCAGGGAGCTTTTGGCTACACCTTC.

This clone was observed once. V usage is TRBV6-5 and J usage is TRBJ2-5, with a possible D match to TRBD2 (5 bases). V was cut by 6 bases and J by 5 bases, with 13 bases left in between. Germline V gives CDR1 MNHEY, CDR2 SVGAGI. This CDR3 spans 13 amino acids. CDR3 nucleotides: TGTGCCAGCAGACGGACTGAGTTGGAGACCCAGTACTTC. It translates to CASRRTELETQYF.

The chain is built from TRBV19 and TRBJ2-1; possibly TRBD1 for D (6 bases). Looked up from germline, CDR1 is LNHDA and CDR2 is SQIVND (reference sequence). With 7 bases removed from V and 0 bases from J, the gap between germline ends came to 13 bases. CDR3 size: 15 residues. CDR3 sequence reads: CASTARTASYNEQFF. The DNA for the CDR3 is TGTGCCAGTACCGCACGGACAGCCTCCTACAATGAGCAGTTCTTC.

This rearrangement joins TRBV7-9 to TRBJ2-3, with TRBD2 matching over 11 bases. This CDR3 region has 16 residues. Germline V gives CDR1 SEHNR, CDR2 FQNEAQ (reference sequence). V lost 5 bases to trimming and J lost 6 bases; unmatched junction nucleotides: 10. CDR3 loop: CASSQLAGVGSDTQYF. CDR3 in DNA: TGTGCCAGCAGCCAACTAGCGGGAGTGGGGTCGGATACGCAGTATTTT. Filled out from reference TRBV7-9 and TRBJ2-3, the complete variable domain reads DTGVSQNPRHKITKRGQNVTFRCDPISEHNRLYWYRQTLGQGPEFLTYFQNEAQLEKSRLLSDRFSAERPKGSFSTLEIQRTEQGDSAMYLCASSQLAGVGSDTQYFGPGTRLTVL.

The chain combines TRBV19 with TRBJ2-1; D is tentatively TRBD1 or TRBD2 (5 bases each). CDR3 length: 15 amino acids. The germline CDR1 and CDR2 sequences are LNHDA and SQIVND (reference sequence). V lost 7 bases, J lost 2 bases, and 15 bases lay in between. Here the CDR3 DNA reads TGTGCCAGTACTCTCAGTGGGGACGCCTACAATGAGCAGTTCTTC. It yields the protein CASTLSGDAYNEQFF.

This clone was picked up one time. The V and J genes are TRBV11-2 and TRBJ2-5; D gene ambiguous. This CDR3 is 14 amino acids long. Germline values: CDR1 SGHAT, CDR2 FQNNGV. Trimming took off 5 bases at V and 5 bases at J, with 15 bases between the two ends. CDR3 nucleotide sequence: TGTGCCAGCAGCGACACTCGAACCATGGAGACCCAGTACTTC. Translation: CASSDTRTMETQYF.

Remarks on this clone: Other DNA sequences in this sample translate to the same CDR3. The chain joins TRBV2 to TRBJ2-3; TRBD2 matches 11 bases. CDR3 length: 14 residues. From germline, CDR1 is SNHLY and CDR2 FYNNEI. The junction had 2 bases not matched to a gene; V was cut back by 6 bases and J by 3 bases. The CDR3 here is CASRLAGGTDTQYF. The CDR3 nucleotides are TGTGCCAGCAGGCTAGCGGGAGGAACAGATACGCAGTATTTT.

The chain carries TRBV2 and TRBJ2-1; 8 bases are shared with TRBD2. Germline lookup yields CDR1 SNHLY and CDR2 FYNNEI. This CDR3 region has 16 residues. The ends lost 4 bases at V and 4 bases at J; junction bases unmatched: 9. CDR3 sequence reads: CASSGTSRGSYNEQFF. CDR3 DNA sequence: TGTGCCAGCAGTGGGACTAGCAGGGGCTCTTACAATGAGCAGTTCTTC.

The J gene is TRBJ1-2, the V gene TRBV13, with a possible D match to TRBD1 (5 bases). This CDR3 has 16 residues. Germline assignment: CDR1 PRHDT and CDR2 FYEKMQ (reference sequence). V lost 9 bases and J 4 bases, leaving 24 bases between the germline ends. The CDR3 nucleotides are TGTGCCAGTCAATTGCCGGGGGAGAGCGGAAGCTATGGCTACACCTTC. This codes for CASQLPGESGSYGYTF. Combining the CDR3 with reference TRBV13 and TRBJ1-2 gives the whole variable domain AAGVIQSPRHLIKEKRETATLKCYPIPRHDTVYWYQQGPGQDPQFLISFYEKMQSDKGSIPDRFSAQQFSDYHSELNMSSLELGDSALYFCASQLPGESGSYGYTFGSGTRLTVV.

The V and J genes are TRBV7-2 and TRBJ1-5; D remains unclear. The CDR3 totals 14 residues. V was pared by 2 bases and J by 10 bases, with 15 bases between. The germline CDR1 and CDR2 sequences are SGHTA and FQGNSA. This CDR3 reads CASSLNMPRAPQHF. CDR3 coding DNA: TGTGCCAGCAGCTTAAACATGCCTCGAGCACCCCAGCATTTT.

The chain employs TRBV6-5 and TRBJ1-2; D remains ambiguous. The CDR3 is 14 residues long. With 0 bases removed from V and 5 bases from J, the gap between germline ends came to 10 bases. Per the germline V gene, CDR1 is MNHEY and CDR2 is SVGAGI. CDR3 amino acids: CASSYSDGWYGYTF. CDR3 DNA sequence: TGTGCCAGCAGTTACTCTGACGGCTGGTATGGCTACACCTTC.

The chain links TRBV10-2 to TRBJ2-7, with D possibly matching TRBD1 (5 bases). This CDR3 comprises 13 residues. CDR1 is WSHSY and CDR2 is SAAADI in the germline V gene. The ends were cut back, 6 bases at V and 4 bases at J, with 13 bases in the middle. CDR3 sequence: CASRQDRRYEQYF. As DNA, the CDR3 is TGCGCCAGCAGACAAGACAGACGGTACGAGCAGTACTTC.

The chain employs TRBV27 and TRBJ1-4, with D perhaps matching TRBD1 (5 bases). Germline loops: CDR1 MNHEY, CDR2 SMNVEV (reference sequence). Trimming shortened V by 5 bases and J by 0 bases, and 7 bases separated the two germline ends. This CDR3 has 14 amino acids. As DNA, the CDR3 is TGTGCCAGCAGTCAGGGAGCAACTAATGAAAAACTGTTTTTT. This sequence encodes CASSQGATNEKLFF.

The rearrangement links TRBV7-9 to TRBJ2-5; 8 nucleotides agree with TRBD1. CDR1 SEHNR and CDR2 FQNEAQ come from the germline V gene (reference sequence). V lost 3 bases to trimming and J lost 4 bases; unmatched junction nucleotides: 4. The CDR3 covers 14 residues. The CDR3 region is CASSFWTGRETQYF. DNA of the CDR3: TGTGCCAGCAGCTTCTGGACAGGGAGAGAGACCCAGTACTTC.

To note about this clone: Other DNA variants within this sample encode the same CDR3. The rearrangement joins TRBV28 to TRBJ2-7; possibly TRBD1 for D (5 bases). Trimming pared 3 bases from V and 2 bases from J, leaving 8 bases between. Germline V gives CDR1 MDHEN, CDR2 SYDVKM. This CDR3 has 13 residues. CDR3 residues: CASSFSGTYEQYF. The CDR3 region has the DNA TGTGCCAGCAGTTTTTCAGGGACCTACGAGCAGTACTTC.

Regarding this clone: The same CDR3 arises from other DNA sequences in this sample as well. This chain uses TRBV5-1 with TRBJ2-7; unclear D gene. The CDR3 spans 14 residues. Germline assignment: CDR1 SGHRS and CDR2 YFSETQ. V was pared by 0 bases and J by 2 bases, with 9 bases between. The CDR3 DNA is TGCGCCAGCAGCTTGGAAGGACGGACCTACGAGCAGTACTTC. It specifies CASSLEGRTYEQYF.

V and J are TRBV19 and TRBJ2-7, with 7 nucleotides matching TRBD2. From germline, CDR1 is LNHDA and CDR2 SQIVND (reference sequence). The CDR3 loop spans 17 amino acids. V lost 3 bases to trimming and J lost 0 bases; unmatched junction nucleotides: 11. The CDR3 protein is CASSMDIGLGSSYEQYF. The CDR3 nucleotides read TGTGCCAGTAGTATGGATATAGGACTAGGGAGCTCCTACGAGCAGTACTTC.

The chain carries TRBV27 and TRBJ2-3; 7 bases match TRBD2. The length of the CDR3 is 15 residues. Germline assignment: CDR1 MNHEY and CDR2 SMNVEV (reference sequence). With V trimmed by 6 bases and J by 2 bases, 8 bases remained unmatched. This chain's CDR3 is CASRVLALNTDTQYF. The CDR3 region has the DNA TGTGCCAGCAGGGTACTAGCGTTAAACACAGATACGCAGTATTTT.

The chain uses TRBV30 and TRBJ2-1, with D perhaps matching TRBD1 (6 bases). Germline assignment: CDR1 GTSNPN and CDR2 SVGIG (reference sequence). Between the trimmed V and J ends, which lost 0 bases and 7 bases, there was a span of 10 bases. The CDR3 totals 13 residues. In DNA, the CDR3 is TGTGCCTGGAGTGTACAGGGTGTAAATGAGCAGTTCTTC. Amino acid sequence: CAWSVQGVNEQFF.

CDR3 coding DNA: TGCGCCAGCAGCTTGGGAGAGGGTAGGGAGCAGTTCTTC. Amino acids: CASSLGEGREQFF. V and J are TRBV5-1 and TRBJ2-1, with a possible D match to TRBD2 (5 bases). Germline V gene lookup returns CDR1 SGHRS and CDR2 YFSETQ. CDR3 length: 13 amino acids. The V end lost 0 bases, the J end lost 10 bases, and 11 bases lay between the germline ends.

V gene TRBV28 combines with J gene TRBJ1-5; no clear D gene. The CDR3 consists of 11 residues. Per germline, CDR1 MDHEN and CDR2 SYDVKM. The V gene lost 5 bases and the J gene lost 4 bases, with 3 bases spanning the gap. This CDR3 is CASSKNQPQHF. In nucleotides, the CDR3 is TGTGCCAGCAGTAAGAATCAGCCCCAGCATTTT.

The rearrangement joins TRBV4-1 to TRBJ2-7; D possibly matches TRBD1 or TRBD2 (5 bases each). Per germline, CDR1 MGHRA and CDR2 YSYEKL. Trimming removed 0 bases from V and 2 bases from J, with 32 bases in between. This CDR3 is 22 amino acids long. The CDR3 region is CASSQDSGPRGALNRRPYEQYF. The CDR3 nucleotides read TGCGCCAGCAGCCAAGATTCGGGGCCCCGAGGGGCCCTAAACCGCCGTCCCTACGAGCAGTACTTC.

The rearrangement joins TRBV29-1 to TRBJ2-7, with 9 bases fitting TRBD1. Trimming took 3 bases from V and 2 from J; bases not matched to a gene: 8. Germline CDR1 and CDR2: SQVTM and ANQGSEA. The CDR3 loop spans 15 amino acids. The CDR3 region has the DNA TGCAGCGTTGACTCCGGGACAGGGTACACCTACGAGCAGTACTTC. Amino acid sequence: CSVDSGTGYTYEQYF.